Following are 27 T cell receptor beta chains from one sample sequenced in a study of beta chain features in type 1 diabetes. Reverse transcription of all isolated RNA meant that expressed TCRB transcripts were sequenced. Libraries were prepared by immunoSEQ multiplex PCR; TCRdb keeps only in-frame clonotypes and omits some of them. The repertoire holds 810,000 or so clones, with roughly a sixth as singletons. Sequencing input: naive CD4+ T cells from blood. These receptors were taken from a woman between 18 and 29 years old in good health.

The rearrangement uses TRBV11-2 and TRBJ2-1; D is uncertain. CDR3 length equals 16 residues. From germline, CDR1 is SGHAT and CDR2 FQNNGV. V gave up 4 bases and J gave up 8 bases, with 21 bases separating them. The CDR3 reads CASSSGFLESPYEQFF. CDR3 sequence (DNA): TGTGCCAGCAGCTCTGGCTTCCTAGAAAGTCCCTATGAGCAGTTCTTC.

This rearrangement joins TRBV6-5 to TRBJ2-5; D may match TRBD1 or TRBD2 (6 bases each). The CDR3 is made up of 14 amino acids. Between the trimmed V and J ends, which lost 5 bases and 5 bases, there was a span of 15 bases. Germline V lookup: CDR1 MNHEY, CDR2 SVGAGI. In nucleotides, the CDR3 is TGTGCCAGCAGTACGGCGGTAGGGGGGGAGACCCAGTACTTC. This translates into CASSTAVGGETQYF.

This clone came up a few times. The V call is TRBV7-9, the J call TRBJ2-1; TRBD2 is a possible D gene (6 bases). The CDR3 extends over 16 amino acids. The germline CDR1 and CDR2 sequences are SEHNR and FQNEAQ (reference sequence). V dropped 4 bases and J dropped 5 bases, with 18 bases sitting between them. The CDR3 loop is CASSSGGVRPDNEQFF. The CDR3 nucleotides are TGTGCCAGCAGCTCAGGCGGGGTCCGACCGGACAATGAGCAGTTCTTC.

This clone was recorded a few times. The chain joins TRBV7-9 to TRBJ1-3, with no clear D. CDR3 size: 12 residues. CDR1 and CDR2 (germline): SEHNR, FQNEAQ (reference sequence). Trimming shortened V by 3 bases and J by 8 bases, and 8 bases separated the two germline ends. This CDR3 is CASSFRGDTIYF. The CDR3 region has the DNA TGTGCCAGCAGCTTTCGGGGAGACACCATATATTTT. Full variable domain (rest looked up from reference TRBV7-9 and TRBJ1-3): DTGVSQNPRHKITKRGQNVTFRCDPISEHNRLYWYRQTLGQGPEFLTYFQNEAQLEKSRLLSDRFSAERPKGSFSTLEIQRTEQGDSAMYLCASSFRGDTIYFGEGSWLTVV.

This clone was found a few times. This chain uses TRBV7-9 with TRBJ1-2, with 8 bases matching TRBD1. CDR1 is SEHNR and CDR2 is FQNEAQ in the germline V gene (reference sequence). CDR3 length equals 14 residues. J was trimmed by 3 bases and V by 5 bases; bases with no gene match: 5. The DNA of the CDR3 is TGTGCCAGCAGCCCGTCGACAGGGGACTATGGCTACACCTTC. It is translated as CASSPSTGDYGYTF. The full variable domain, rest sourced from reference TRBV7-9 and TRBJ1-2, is DTGVSQNPRHKITKRGQNVTFRCDPISEHNRLYWYRQTLGQGPEFLTYFQNEAQLEKSRLLSDRFSAERPKGSFSTLEIQRTEQGDSAMYLCASSPSTGDYGYTFGSGTRLTVV.

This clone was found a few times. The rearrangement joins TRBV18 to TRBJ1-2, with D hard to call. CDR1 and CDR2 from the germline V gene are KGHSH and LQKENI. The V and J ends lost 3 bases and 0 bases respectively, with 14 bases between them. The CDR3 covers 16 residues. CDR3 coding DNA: TGTGCCAGCTCACCGGTCGAGCCAGCAGCTAACTATGGCTACACCTTC. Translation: CASSPVEPAANYGYTF.

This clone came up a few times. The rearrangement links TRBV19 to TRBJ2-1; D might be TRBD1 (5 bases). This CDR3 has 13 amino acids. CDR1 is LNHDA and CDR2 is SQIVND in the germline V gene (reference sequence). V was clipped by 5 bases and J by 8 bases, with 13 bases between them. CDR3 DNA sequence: TGTGCCAGTAGTTCAAGGGGTTCAGATGAGCAGTTCTTC. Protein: CASSSRGSDEQFF.

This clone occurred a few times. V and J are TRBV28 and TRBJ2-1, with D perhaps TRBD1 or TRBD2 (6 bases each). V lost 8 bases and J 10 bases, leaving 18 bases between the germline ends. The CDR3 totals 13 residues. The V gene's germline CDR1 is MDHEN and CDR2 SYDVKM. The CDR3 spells CASAIGGTIEQFF. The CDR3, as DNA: TGTGCCAGCGCTATAGGGGGGACAATCGAGCAGTTCTTC.

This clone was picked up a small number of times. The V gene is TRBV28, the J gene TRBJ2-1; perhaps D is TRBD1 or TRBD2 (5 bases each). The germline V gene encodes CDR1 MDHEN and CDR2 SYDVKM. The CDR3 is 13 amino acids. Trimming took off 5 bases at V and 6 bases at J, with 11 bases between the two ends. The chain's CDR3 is CASSPGRSNEQFF. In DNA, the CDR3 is TGTGCCAGCAGTCCGGGACGGAGCAATGAGCAGTTCTTC.

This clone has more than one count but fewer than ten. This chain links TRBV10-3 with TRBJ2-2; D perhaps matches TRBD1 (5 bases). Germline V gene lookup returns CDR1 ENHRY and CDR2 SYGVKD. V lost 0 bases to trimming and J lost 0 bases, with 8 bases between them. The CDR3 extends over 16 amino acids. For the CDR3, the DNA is TGTGCCATCAGTGAGTCGGTGACAGCGAACACCGGGGAGCTGTTTTTT. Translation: CAISESVTANTGELFF.

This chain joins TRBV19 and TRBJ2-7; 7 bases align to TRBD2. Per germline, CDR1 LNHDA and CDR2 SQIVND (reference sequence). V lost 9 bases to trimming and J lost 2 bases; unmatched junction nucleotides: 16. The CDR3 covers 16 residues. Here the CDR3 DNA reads TGTGCCAGCCGAAGGTCGGGGCTAGCGGCGACCTACGAGCAGTACTTC. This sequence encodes CASRRSGLAATYEQYF.

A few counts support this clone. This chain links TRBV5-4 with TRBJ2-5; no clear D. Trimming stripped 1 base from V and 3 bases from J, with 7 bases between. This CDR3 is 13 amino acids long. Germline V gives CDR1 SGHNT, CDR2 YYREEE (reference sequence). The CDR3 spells CASSLRFKETQYF. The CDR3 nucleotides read TGTGCCAGCAGCTTGAGATTTAAAGAGACCCAGTACTTC.

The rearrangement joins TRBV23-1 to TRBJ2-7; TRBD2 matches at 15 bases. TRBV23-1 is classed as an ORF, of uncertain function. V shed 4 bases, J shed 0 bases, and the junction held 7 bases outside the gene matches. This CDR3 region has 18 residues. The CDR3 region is CASSLGTSGRISSYEQYF. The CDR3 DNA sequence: TGCGCCAGCAGTCTAGGGACTAGCGGGAGGATAAGCTCCTACGAGCAGTACTTC.

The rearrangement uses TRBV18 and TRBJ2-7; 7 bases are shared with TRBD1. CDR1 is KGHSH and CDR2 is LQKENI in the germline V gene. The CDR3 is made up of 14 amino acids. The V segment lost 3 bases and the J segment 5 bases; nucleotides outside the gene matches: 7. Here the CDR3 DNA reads TGTGCCAGCTCACCTAGGACAGGTAACGACGAGCAGTACTTC. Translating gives CASSPRTGNDEQYF.

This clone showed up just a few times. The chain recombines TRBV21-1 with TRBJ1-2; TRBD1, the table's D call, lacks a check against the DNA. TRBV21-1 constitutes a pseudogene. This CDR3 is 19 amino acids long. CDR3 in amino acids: CASSPRPGQGTPSICGYTF. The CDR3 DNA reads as TGTGCCAGCAGCCCTCGACCGGGACAGGGGACCCCTAGTATCTGTGGCTACACCTTC.

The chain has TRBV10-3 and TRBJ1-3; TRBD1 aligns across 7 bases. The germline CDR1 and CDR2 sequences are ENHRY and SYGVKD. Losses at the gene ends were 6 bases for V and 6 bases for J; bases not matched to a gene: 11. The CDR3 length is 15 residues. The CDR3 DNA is TGTGCCATCAGGTCGGGACAGAACTCAGCAAACACCATATATTTT. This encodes CAIRSGQNSANTIYF.

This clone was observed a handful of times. DNA of the CDR3: TGTGCCAGCAGCCCAACTAGCGGGATCTACGAGCAGTACTTC. Residues: CASSPTSGIYEQYF. The chain employs TRBV9 and TRBJ2-7; TRBD2 matches 10 bases. Germline values: CDR1 SGDLS, CDR2 YYNGEE. V lost 4 bases and J lost 3; bases outside the gene matches: 4. The CDR3 consists of 14 residues.

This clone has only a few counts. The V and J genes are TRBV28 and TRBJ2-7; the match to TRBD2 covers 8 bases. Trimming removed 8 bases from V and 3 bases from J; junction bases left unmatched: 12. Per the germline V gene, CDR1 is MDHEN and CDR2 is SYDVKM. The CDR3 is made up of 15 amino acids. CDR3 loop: CASGSGGPLRYEQYF. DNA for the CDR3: TGTGCCAGCGGGTCGGGAGGGCCCCTTCGCTACGAGCAGTACTTC. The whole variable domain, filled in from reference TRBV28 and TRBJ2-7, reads DVKVTQSSRYLVKRTGEKVFLECVQDMDHENMFWYRQDPGLGLRLIYFSYDVKMKEKGDIPEGYSVSREKKERFSLILESASTNQTSMYLCASGSGGPLRYEQYFGPGTRLTVT.

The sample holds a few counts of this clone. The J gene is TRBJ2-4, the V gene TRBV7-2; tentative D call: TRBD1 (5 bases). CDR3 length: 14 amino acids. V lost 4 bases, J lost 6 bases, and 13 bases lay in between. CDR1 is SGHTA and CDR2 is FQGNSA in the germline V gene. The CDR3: CASSSPGQGNIQYF. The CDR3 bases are TGTGCCAGCAGCTCGCCGGGCCAGGGAAACATTCAGTACTTC.

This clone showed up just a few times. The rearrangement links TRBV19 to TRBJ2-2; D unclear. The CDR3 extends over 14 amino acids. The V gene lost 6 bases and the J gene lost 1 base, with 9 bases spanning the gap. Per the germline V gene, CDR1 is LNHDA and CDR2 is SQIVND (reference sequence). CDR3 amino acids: CASRPSRNTGELFF. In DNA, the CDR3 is TGTGCCAGTAGGCCTTCTAGGAACACCGGGGAGCTGTTTTTT. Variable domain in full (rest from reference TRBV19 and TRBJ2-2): DGGITQSPKYLFRKEGQNVTLSCEQNLNHDAMYWYRQDPGQGLRLIYYSQIVNDFQKGDIAEGYSVSREKKESFPLTVTSAQKNPTAFYLCASRPSRNTGELFFGEGSRLTVL.

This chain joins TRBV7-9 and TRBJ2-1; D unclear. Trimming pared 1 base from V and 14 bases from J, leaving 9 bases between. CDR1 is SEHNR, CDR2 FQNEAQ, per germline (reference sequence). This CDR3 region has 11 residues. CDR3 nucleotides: TGTGCCAGCAGCTTAGTGGCAGATGAGTTCTTC. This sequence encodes CASSLVADEFF.

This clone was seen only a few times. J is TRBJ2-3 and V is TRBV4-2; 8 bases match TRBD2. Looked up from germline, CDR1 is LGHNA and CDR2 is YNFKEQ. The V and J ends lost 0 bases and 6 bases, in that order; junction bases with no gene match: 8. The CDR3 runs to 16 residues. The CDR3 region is CASSQEVAGIFDTQYF. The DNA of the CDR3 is TGTGCCAGCAGCCAAGAGGTAGCGGGAATTTTCGATACGCAGTATTTT.

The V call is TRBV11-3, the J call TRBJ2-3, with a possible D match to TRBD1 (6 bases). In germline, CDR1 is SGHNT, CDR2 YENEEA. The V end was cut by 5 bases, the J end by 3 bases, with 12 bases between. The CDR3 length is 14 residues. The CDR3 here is CASSRTDLTDTQYF. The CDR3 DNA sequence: TGTGCCAGCAGCCGGACAGATTTAACAGATACGCAGTATTTT.

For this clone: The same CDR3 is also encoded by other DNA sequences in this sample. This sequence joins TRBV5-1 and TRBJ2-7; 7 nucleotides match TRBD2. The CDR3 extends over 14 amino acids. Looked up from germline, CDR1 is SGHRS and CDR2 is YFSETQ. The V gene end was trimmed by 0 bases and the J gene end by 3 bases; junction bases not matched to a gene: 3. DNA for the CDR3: TGCGCCAGCAGCTTGGGACTAGCCAACTACGAGCAGTACTTC. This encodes CASSLGLANYEQYF.

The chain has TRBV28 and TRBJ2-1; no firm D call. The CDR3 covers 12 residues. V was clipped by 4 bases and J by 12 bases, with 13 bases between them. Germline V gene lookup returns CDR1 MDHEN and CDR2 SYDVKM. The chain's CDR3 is CASSSSVGGQFF. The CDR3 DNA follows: TGTGCCAGCAGTTCATCGGTGGGTGGGCAGTTCTTC.

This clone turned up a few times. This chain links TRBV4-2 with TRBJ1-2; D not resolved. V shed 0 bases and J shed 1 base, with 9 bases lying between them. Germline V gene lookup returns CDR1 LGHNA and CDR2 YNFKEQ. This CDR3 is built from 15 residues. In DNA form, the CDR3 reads TGTGCCAGCAGCCAAGATGGCGAGAGTAACTATGGCTACACCTTC. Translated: CASSQDGESNYGYTF.

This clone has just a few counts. DNA for the CDR3: TGTGCCAGCGGGCTCAATGAGGGCCAAGAGACCCAGTACTTC. Protein sequence: CASGLNEGQETQYF. The rearrangement links TRBV7-8 to TRBJ2-5; TRBD2 might be the D (5 bases). Germline-derived CDR1 and CDR2 are SGHVS and FQNEAQ. V lost 8 bases, J lost 1 base, and 14 bases lay in between. The CDR3 has 14 amino acids.